This TCR beta chain was profiled in a study of identical twins. TCRdb analysed the 5' RACE reads with MiXCR anew, one entry per CDR3 protein. Here the sample spans 500,000 or so distinct CDR3 sequences, roughly 21% being singletons. CDR3 length: 19 amino acids. V gave up 4 bases and J gave up 0 bases; unmatched junction bases: 12. These data were also filed under a second study, of T cells expressing NK-cell markers. That work adds: The TCR beta repertoires were obtained from sorted CD3+CD56+NKG2C+, CD3+CD56+NKG2C- and CD3+CD56-NKG2C+ T cells.

Sequencing input: CD4+ T cells sorted from blood. V is TRBV12-3 or TRBV12-4 and J is TRBJ2-2, with 9 bases lining up with TRBD1. The TCR sequence derives from a woman aged 18-29 years in good health. The CDR3 nucleotides are TGTGCCAGCAGTTATTACAGGGGGCTTACTCTATCGAACACCGGGGAGCTGTTTTTT. Its protein product is CASSYYRGLTLSNTGELFF.